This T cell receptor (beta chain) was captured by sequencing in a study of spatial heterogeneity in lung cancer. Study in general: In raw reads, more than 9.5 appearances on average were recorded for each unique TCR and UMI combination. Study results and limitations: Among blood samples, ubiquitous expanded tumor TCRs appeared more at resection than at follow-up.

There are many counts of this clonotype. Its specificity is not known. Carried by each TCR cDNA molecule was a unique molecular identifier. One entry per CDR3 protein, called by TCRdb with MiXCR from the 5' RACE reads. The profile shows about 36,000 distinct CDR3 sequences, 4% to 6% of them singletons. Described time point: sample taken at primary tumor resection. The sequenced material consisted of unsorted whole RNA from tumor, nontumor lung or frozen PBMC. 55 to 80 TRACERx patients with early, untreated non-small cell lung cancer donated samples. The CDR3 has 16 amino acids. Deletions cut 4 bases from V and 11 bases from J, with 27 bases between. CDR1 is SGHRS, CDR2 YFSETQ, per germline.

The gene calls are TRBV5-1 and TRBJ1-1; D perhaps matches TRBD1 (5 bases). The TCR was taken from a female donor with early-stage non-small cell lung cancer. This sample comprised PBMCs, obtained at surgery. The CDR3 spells CASSPELVQGPAGAFF. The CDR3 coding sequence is TGCGCCAGCAGCCCAGAACTGGTTCAGGGTCCTGCGGGGGCTTTCTTT. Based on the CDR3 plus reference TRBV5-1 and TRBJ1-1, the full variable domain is KAGVTQTPRYLIKTRGQQVTLSCSPISGHRSVSWYQQTPGQGLQFLFEYFSETQRNKGNFPGRFSGRQFSNSRSEMNVSTLELGDSALYLCASSPELVQGPAGAFFGQGTRLTVV.